The 21 T cell receptor beta chains reported below all come from one sample, sequenced in a study of cytomegalovirus exposure and HLA in healthy donors. The PCR employed 60 Vbeta primers together with 13 Jbeta primers. TCRdb keeps only in-frame clones here, not all; method: immunoSEQ multiplex PCR. The table records roughly 130,000 clones, 70% to 85% of them present only once. The specimen sequenced was PBMCs. Every receptor here comes from a boy aged 2 to 9 in good health and CMV-seronegative.

The CDR3 here is CASSTGQTSGNTIYF. CDR3 bases: TGTGCCAGTAGTACGGGACAGACCTCTGGAAACACCATATATTTT. V gene TRBV19 combines with J gene TRBJ1-3; the match to TRBD1 covers 7 bases. CDR1 LNHDA and CDR2 SQIVND come from the germline V gene (reference sequence). The CDR3 is made up of 15 amino acids. The ends lost 4 bases at V and 0 bases at J; junction bases unmatched: 3.

The V gene is TRBV9, the J gene TRBJ2-3, with D hard to call. Trimming cost V 5 bases and J 2 bases, with 12 bases left between them. CDR1 is SGDLS, CDR2 YYNGEE, per germline. The CDR3 spans 14 residues. In DNA form, the CDR3 reads TGTGCCAGCAGTTTGGCGACTCCCACAGATACGCAGTATTTT. This codes for CASSLATPTDTQYF.

The chain joins TRBV4-1 to TRBJ1-5, with 7 nucleotides matching TRBD1. CDR1 is MGHRA, CDR2 YSYEKL, per germline. The CDR3 loop spans 16 amino acids. V was pared by 1 base and J by 1 base, with 4 bases of the junction left unmatched. This CDR3 reads CASSQGQGISNQPQHF. CDR3 DNA sequence: TGCGCCAGCAGCCAAGGACAGGGCATAAGCAATCAGCCCCAGCATTTT.

The chain carries TRBV4-1 and TRBJ2-2, with a weak D call TRBD1 (6 bases). CDR3 size: 14 residues. V was trimmed by 8 bases and J by 3 bases, leaving 13 bases between them. Germline V gene lookup returns CDR1 MGHRA and CDR2 YSYEKL. The CDR3 DNA is TGCGCCAGCCGCAAGGCAGGGGACACCGGGGAGCTGTTTTTT. This sequence encodes CASRKAGDTGELFF.

This chain links TRBV21-1 with TRBJ2-4; the table assigns TRBD2, which was not confirmed against the DNA. TRBV21-1 is designated a pseudogene. The CDR3 is made up of 16 amino acids. CDR3 nucleotide sequence: TGTGCCAGCAGCCCTCCACTAGCGGGAGGGCCAAACATTCAGTACTTC. This translates into CASSPPLAGGPNIQYF.

The chain carries TRBV6-4 and TRBJ2-6; TRBD1 matches 9 bases. The V gene end was trimmed by 6 bases and the J gene end by 4 bases; junction bases not matched to a gene: 7. Germline CDR1 MRHNA, CDR2 SNTAGT. The CDR3 is 16 amino acids. Here the CDR3 reads CASSPGTGSGANVLTF. DNA for the CDR3: TGTGCCAGCAGCCCCGGGACAGGGTCCGGGGCCAACGTCCTGACTTTC.

The gene calls are TRBV30 and TRBJ1-1, with a possible D match to TRBD1 (6 bases). The V end was cut by 5 bases, the J end by 7 bases, with 20 bases between. Germline loops: CDR1 GTSNPN, CDR2 SVGIG (reference sequence). This CDR3 contains 14 residues. The CDR3 bases are TGTGCCTGGTCCTTACGGCGGACAGCGAATGAAGCTTTCTTT. The encoded protein is CAWSLRRTANEAFF.

This chain links TRBV2 with TRBJ1-5; TRBD1 matches 10 bases. In germline, CDR1 is SNHLY, CDR2 FYNNEI. The J segment lost 7 bases and the V segment lost 5 bases, leaving 14 bases of the junction unmatched. The CDR3 runs to 17 residues. The CDR3: CASSKEGTGVIEQPQHF. CDR3 bases: TGTGCCAGCAGTAAGGAGGGGACAGGGGTAATAGAACAGCCCCAGCATTTT.

V is TRBV6-4 and J is TRBJ2-1, with TRBD2 matching 12 bases. Germline V lookup: CDR1 MRHNA, CDR2 SNTAGT. The trim removed 4 bases at V and 13 bases at J, leaving 8 bases unmatched. There are 14 residues in the CDR3. CDR3 region: CASSVQTSGGPQFF. CDR3 coding DNA: TGTGCCAGCAGTGTACAAACTAGCGGGGGGCCCCAGTTCTTC.

The J gene is TRBJ2-1, the V gene TRBV15, with D possibly matching TRBD2 (5 bases). The V end lost 0 bases, the J end lost 6 bases, and 6 bases lay between the germline ends. CDR1 and CDR2 (germline): LNHNV, YYDKDF (reference sequence). The CDR3 covers 13 residues. CDR3 sequence reads: CATSRELVNEQFF. CDR3 in DNA: TGTGCCACCAGCAGAGAACTAGTCAATGAGCAGTTCTTC. The variable domain in full, completed from reference TRBV15 and TRBJ2-1, reads DAMVIQNPRYQVTQFGKPVTLSCSQTLNHNVMYWYQQKSSQAPKLLFHYYDKDFNNEADTPDNFQSRRPNTSFCFLDIRSPGLGDTAMYLCATSRELVNEQFFGPGTRLTVL.

The V and J genes are TRBV7-6 and TRBJ2-5; 7 bases are shared with TRBD2. The CDR3 consists of 14 residues. Germline CDR1 is SGHVS and CDR2 is FNYEAQ. The ends lost 5 bases at V and 5 bases at J; junction bases unmatched: 8. CDR3 nucleotides: TGTGCCAGCAGCCATCGACTAGCTGGGGAGACCCAGTACTTC. It yields the protein CASSHRLAGETQYF.

This chain uses TRBV6-6 with TRBJ1-1; D uncertain. The CDR3 sequence is 11 residues long. Germline V gene lookup returns CDR1 MNHNY and CDR2 SVGAGI (reference sequence). V lost 8 bases, J lost 4 bases, and 8 bases lay in between. The CDR3 reads CASQVGTEAFF. CDR3 bases: TGTGCCAGCCAGGTGGGCACTGAAGCTTTCTTT.

In its sample, this clone was seen once. The chain uses TRBV6-1 and TRBJ1-4; D is perhaps TRBD1 (6 bases). Germline CDR1 and CDR2: MNHNS and SASEGT. The CDR3 runs to 16 residues. V lost 3 bases and J lost 6, with 17 bases in between. CDR3 protein: CASSDGQGLWDEKLFF. The CDR3 coding sequence is TGTGCCAGCAGTGATGGGCAGGGGTTGTGGGATGAAAAACTGTTTTTT.

The J gene is TRBJ1-5, the V gene TRBV4-3, with TRBD1 identical over 7 bases. Per germline, CDR1 LGHNA and CDR2 YSLEER. The CDR3 covers 20 residues. J gave up 0 bases and V 4 bases, and 18 bases lay outside the gene matches. The CDR3 reads CASSPSVIQGTLYSNQPQHF. CDR3 sequence (DNA): TGCGCCAGCAGCCCCTCCGTGATACAGGGGACCCTCTATAGCAATCAGCCCCAGCATTTT.

This clone occurred a few times. The CDR3 loop is CASSVALVGEGYTDTQYF. The CDR3 DNA reads TGTGCCAGCAGCGTAGCGCTCGTCGGGGAAGGCTACACAGATACGCAGTATTTT. V and J are TRBV13 and TRBJ2-3, with D perhaps matching TRBD2 (5 bases). Trimming removed 5 bases from V and 2 bases from J, with 23 bases in between. CDR1 is PRHDT, CDR2 FYEKMQ, per germline (reference sequence). CDR3 length: 18 residues.

V and J are TRBV5-8 and TRBJ1-4, with D maybe TRBD1 (6 bases). CDR3 length: 12 residues. V gave up 2 bases and J gave up 10 bases, with 9 bases separating them. Germline V gene lookup returns CDR1 SGHTS and CDR2 YDEGEE. The CDR3: CASSLQGGKLFF. CDR3 nucleotide sequence: TGTGCCAGCAGCTTACAGGGTGGAAAACTGTTTTTT.

The CDR3 DNA reads as TGCGCCAGCAGCCGAGAGGGACCGGGACAGGGAAACTCTGGAAACACCATATATTTT. Amino acid sequence: CASSREGPGQGNSGNTIYF. The rearrangement uses TRBV4-1 and TRBJ1-3; 9 bases agree with TRBD1. The CDR3 is made up of 19 amino acids. With 4 bases clipped from V and 0 bases from J, the junction kept 13 bases outside the gene matches. CDR1 MGHRA and CDR2 YSYEKL come from the germline V gene.

The chain has TRBV29-1 and TRBJ1-4; possibly TRBD1 for D (5 bases). CDR1 is SQVTM and CDR2 is ANQGSEA in the germline V gene. The CDR3 consists of 14 residues. Trimming shortened V by 7 bases and J by 8 bases, and 20 bases separated the two germline ends. CDR3 amino acids: CSALSQDPWEKLFF. The CDR3 DNA is TGCAGCGCTCTTTCACAGGACCCGTGGGAAAAACTGTTTTTT.

This clone was seen only a few times. The rearrangement joins TRBV6-4 to TRBJ1-2; a weak D match, TRBD1 (6 bases). The CDR3 consists of 16 residues. Germline assignment: CDR1 MRHNA and CDR2 SNTAGT. The V gene lost 0 bases and the J gene lost 8 bases, with 19 bases spanning the gap. CDR3 loop: CASSDSGQPGMRGYTF. CDR3 DNA: TGTGCCAGCAGTGACTCAGGACAGCCGGGCATGAGGGGCTACACCTTC.

This chain links TRBV12-1 with TRBJ2-7; the listed D gene, TRBD1, was not tested against the DNA. TRBV12-1 is a pseudogene segment. The CDR3 contains 15 residues. This chain's CDR3 is CASSFDRGPPYEQYF. CDR3 bases: TGTGCCAGCAGCTTTGACAGGGGTCCTCCCTACGAGCAGTACTTC.

The J gene is TRBJ1-1, the V gene TRBV7-9; TRBD1 matches 7 bases. Germline CDR1 and CDR2: SEHNR and FQNEAQ (reference sequence). This CDR3 is 13 amino acids long. The V and J ends lost 5 bases and 6 bases, in that order; junction bases with no gene match: 6. In DNA, the CDR3 is TGTGCCAGCAGCGACCGACAGGGCCCTGAAGCTTTCTTT. Translated, it gives CASSDRQGPEAFF.